This entry concerns a single T cell receptor beta chain. The antigen is not known. This table comes from immunoSEQ multiplex PCR, and its TCRdb copy is limited to in-frame clones, with some not included. The table includes about 46,000 clones, about nine tenths detected once. The sample comes from a study of OX40 agonist ivuxolimab in advanced cancers. About the study: Ivuxolimab, an antibody that agonizes OX40 (CD134), was administered to the patients. Partial responses were achieved by three patients, one with hepatocellular carcinoma and two with cutaneous melanoma.

Drawing of blood for sampling happened at baseline, at cycle 4 day 1, and at cycle 7 day 1. Germline loops: CDR1 SQVTM, CDR2 ANQGSEA. V dropped 4 bases and J dropped 6; count of bases not matched to a gene: 15. The CDR3 extends over 15 amino acids. Study-wide findings and caveats: Expanded clones tended on average to be more numerous among CD8+ T cells than CD4+.

The TCR comes from an adult with an advanced solid tumor such as melanoma, head and neck, liver or kidney cancer. This sample comprised CD4+ or CD8+ T cells sorted from blood, obtained in a trial of the OX40 agonist ivuxolimab. The chain links TRBV29-1 to TRBJ2-7, with 7 bases matching TRBD1. This CDR3 is CSVVTGAVGSGEQYF. As DNA, the CDR3 is TGCAGCGTTGTTACAGGGGCGGTGGGTTCCGGCGAGCAGTACTTC.